This TCR beta chain was retrieved from a study of cytomegalovirus exposure and HLA in healthy donors (TCRdb year 2017). Background on the whole study: A later analysis indicated that the 95 to 150 validation repertoires were generated on the platform also employed for the approximately 700 repertoires of the first cohort. The study aimed to test whether signatures of past pathogen exposure could be identified by cataloging public T cell receptors. Along with the roughly 710-subject first cohort, a separate validation cohort of around 110 different subjects was used. The study combined high-throughput TCR immunosequencing, statistical association of individual TCRs with disease status, and machine learning to predict cytomegalovirus infection status.

The method behind the library was the immunoSEQ multiplex PCR assay. Concerning the study's data processing: A statistical classification framework was developed to diagnose cytomegalovirus status using the catalog of TCR beta chain sequences. The table was pulled from immuneACCESS by TCRdb, which kept in-frame rearrangements only. Such tables lose some clones; where checked, under half of the loss comes from unresolved V genes, and the rest has no known cause. The V and J calls and clone size come from that table; D and trimming were worked out from the DNA. This sample comprises 150,000 to 250,000 clones, around 83% of them detected only once. The ten largest clones add up to roughly an eighth of the sample. As to this clone: It has no known antigen specificity. Germline and junction disagree at one end, which may indicate a read error.

What the study reported, not specific to this receptor: A later analysis found that TCRs clustered in the first cohort also tended to co-occur in the 110 or so validation repertoires, with 90% to 95% of cluster scores above 0. In both the original and validation cohorts, the classifier was reported to diagnose cytomegalovirus status with high specificity and sensitivity. Three of the identified cytomegalovirus-associated TCR beta chains were confirmed in vitro to be specific for cytomegalovirus antigens. The authors suggested that the approach could potentially be generalized to other disease states and immunological phenotypes. A later analysis lacked HLA typing for the validation cohort, so it scored co-occurrence in that cohort across all 110 or so repertoires. Most TCR sequences were seen in very few donors, while some public TCRs were found in many individuals. In the study, 164 TCR beta chains were listed as associated with cytomegalovirus.

The donors belonged to the validation cohort of over a hundred subjects, which was separate from the approximately 700-subject first cohort. The germline V gene supplies CDR1 SGHTA and CDR2 FQGNSA. Counted from cysteine to phenylalanine, this CDR3 has 13 amino acids. Only the CDR3 portion is preserved as DNA: 39 bases, with reading frame beginning at the first base. This receptor was identified in a woman younger than 45 in good health and CMV-seropositive. This chain is built from TRBV7-2 and TRBJ2-1; TRBD2 is a possible D gene, resting on 5 matching bases. Sequencing used PBMCs. The sequenced DNA: TGTGCCAGCAGCTTAGTGGCTAGCAATAAGCAGTTCTTC. Its translation is CASSLVASNKQFF.